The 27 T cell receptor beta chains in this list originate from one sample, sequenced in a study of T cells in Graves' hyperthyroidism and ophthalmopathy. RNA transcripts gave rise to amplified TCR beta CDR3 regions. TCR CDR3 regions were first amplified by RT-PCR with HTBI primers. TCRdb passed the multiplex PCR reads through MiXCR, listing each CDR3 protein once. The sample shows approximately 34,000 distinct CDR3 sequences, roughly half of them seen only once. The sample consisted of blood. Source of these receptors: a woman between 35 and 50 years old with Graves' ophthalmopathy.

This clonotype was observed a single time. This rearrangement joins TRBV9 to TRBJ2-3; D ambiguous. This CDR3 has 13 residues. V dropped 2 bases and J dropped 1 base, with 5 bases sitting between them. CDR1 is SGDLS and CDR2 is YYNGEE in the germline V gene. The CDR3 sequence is CASSVGRTDTQYF. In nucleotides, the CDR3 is TGTGCCAGCAGCGTTGGTCGCACAGATACGCAGTATTTT.

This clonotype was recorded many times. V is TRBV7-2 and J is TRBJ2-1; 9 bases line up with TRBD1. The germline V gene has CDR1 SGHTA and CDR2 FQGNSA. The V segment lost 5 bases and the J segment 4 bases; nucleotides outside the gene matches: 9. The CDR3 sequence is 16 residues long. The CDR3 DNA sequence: TGTGCCAGCAGCCCTGCCCCGACAGGGGGTTACAATGAGCAGTTCTTC. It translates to CASSPAPTGGYNEQFF.

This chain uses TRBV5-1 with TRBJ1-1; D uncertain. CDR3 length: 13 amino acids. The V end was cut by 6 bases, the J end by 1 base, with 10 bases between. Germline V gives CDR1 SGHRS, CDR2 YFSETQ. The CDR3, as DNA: TGCGCCAGCATCCGGGGAGAGAACACTGAAGCTTTCTTT. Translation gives CASIRGENTEAFF. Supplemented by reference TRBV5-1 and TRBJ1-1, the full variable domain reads KAGVTQTPRYLIKTRGQQVTLSCSPISGHRSVSWYQQTPGQGLQFLFEYFSETQRNKGNFPGRFSGRQFSNSRSEMNVSTLELGDSALYLCASIRGENTEAFFGQGTRLTVV.

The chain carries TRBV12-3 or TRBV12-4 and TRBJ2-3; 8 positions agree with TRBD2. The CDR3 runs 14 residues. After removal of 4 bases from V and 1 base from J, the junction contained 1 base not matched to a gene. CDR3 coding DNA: TGTGCCAGCAGTTCAGCGGGAGGCACAGATACGCAGTATTTT. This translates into CASSSAGGTDTQYF.

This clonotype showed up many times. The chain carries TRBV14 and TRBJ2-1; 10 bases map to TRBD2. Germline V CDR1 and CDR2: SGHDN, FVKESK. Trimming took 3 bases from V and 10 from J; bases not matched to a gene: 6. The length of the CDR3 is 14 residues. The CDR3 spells CASSHETSGFEQFF. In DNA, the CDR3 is TGTGCCAGCAGCCATGAGACTAGCGGGTTCGAGCAGTTCTTC.

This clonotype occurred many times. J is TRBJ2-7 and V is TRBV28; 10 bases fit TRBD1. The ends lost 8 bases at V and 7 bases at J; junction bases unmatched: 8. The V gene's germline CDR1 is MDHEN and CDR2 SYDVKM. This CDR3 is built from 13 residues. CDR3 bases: TGTGCCAGCCAGACAGGGGGCCTGGAGGAGCAGTACTTC. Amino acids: CASQTGGLEEQYF.

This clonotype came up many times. CDR3 DNA: TGTGCCAGCAGCTTAGGAGCGGGGGGCCTCACAGATACGCAGTATTTT. It translates to CASSLGAGGLTDTQYF. The V and J genes are TRBV7-7 and TRBJ2-3; 9 nucleotides line up with TRBD2. V was clipped by 1 base and J by 2 bases; unmatched bases: 4. CDR1 is SSHAT, CDR2 FNYEAQ, per germline (reference sequence). The CDR3 runs to 16 residues.

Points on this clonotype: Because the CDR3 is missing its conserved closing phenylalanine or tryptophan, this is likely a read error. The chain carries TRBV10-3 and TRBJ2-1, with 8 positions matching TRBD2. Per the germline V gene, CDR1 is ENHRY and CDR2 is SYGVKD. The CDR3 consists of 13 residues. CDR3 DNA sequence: TGCGCCATCAGTGAAAGCGGGGGCTGGGAGCAGTTCTCC. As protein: CAISESGGWEQFS.

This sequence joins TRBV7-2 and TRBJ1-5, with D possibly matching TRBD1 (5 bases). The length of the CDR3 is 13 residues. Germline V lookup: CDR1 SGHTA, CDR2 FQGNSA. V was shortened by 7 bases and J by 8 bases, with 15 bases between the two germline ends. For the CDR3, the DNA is TGTGCCAGCACTCCGGGGGAGAATGAGCCCCAGCATTTT. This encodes CASTPGENEPQHF.

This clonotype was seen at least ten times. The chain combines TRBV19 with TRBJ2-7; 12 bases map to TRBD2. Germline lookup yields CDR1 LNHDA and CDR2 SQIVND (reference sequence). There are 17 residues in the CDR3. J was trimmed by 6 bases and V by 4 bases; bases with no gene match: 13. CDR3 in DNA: TGTGCCAGTAGTAGGAGGACTAGCGGGACGGAATTTGGCGAGCAGTACTTC. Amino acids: CASSRRTSGTEFGEQYF.

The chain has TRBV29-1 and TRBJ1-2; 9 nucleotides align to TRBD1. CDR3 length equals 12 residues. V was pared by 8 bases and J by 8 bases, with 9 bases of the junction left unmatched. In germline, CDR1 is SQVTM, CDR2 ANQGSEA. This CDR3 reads CSFNGQGRGYTF. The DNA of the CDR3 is TGCAGCTTCAACGGACAGGGGCGAGGCTACACCTTC.

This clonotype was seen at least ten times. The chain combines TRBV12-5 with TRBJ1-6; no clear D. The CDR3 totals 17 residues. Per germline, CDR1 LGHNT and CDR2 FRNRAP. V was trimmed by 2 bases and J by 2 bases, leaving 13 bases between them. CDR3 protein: CASGLSIPGPYNSPLHF. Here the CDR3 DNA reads TGTGCTAGTGGTTTGAGCATCCCGGGTCCCTATAATTCACCCCTCCACTTT.

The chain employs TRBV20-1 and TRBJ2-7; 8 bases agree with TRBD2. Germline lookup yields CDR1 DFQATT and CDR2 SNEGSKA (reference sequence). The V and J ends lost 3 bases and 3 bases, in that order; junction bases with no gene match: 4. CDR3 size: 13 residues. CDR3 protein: CSASSLAGYEQYF. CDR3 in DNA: TGCAGTGCTAGTTCCCTAGCGGGCTACGAGCAGTACTTC.

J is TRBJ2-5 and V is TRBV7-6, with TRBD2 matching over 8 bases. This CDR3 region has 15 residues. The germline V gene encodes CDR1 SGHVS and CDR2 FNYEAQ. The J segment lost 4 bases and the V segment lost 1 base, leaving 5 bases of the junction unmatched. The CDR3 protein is CASSLVGRGGETQYF. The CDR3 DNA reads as TGTGCCAGCAGCTTAGTCGGCCGGGGGGGAGAGACCCAGTACTTC.

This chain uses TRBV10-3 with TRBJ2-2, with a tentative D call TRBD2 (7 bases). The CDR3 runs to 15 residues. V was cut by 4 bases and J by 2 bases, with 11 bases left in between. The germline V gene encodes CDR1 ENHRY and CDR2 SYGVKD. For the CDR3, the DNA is TGTGCCATCAGTGTGGGGGGGCCTAACACCGGGGAGCTGTTTTTT. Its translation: CAISVGGPNTGELFF.

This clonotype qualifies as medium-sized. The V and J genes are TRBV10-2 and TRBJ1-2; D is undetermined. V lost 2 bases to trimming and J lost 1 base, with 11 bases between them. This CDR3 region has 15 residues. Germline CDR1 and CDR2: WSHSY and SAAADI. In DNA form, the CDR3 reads TGCGCCAGCAGTGAGAGTTCCGGGCTTAACTATGGCTACACCTTC. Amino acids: CASSESSGLNYGYTF.

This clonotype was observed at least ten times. CDR3 bases: TGTGCCAGCATAGGGACAGGGGAGAGGGGCTACGAGCAGTACTTC. Amino acid sequence: CASIGTGERGYEQYF. This chain links TRBV6-1 with TRBJ2-7; 10 positions agree with TRBD1. CDR3 length: 15 amino acids. V dropped 7 bases and J dropped 3; count of bases not matched to a gene: 9. Germline CDR1 MNHNS, CDR2 SASEGT.

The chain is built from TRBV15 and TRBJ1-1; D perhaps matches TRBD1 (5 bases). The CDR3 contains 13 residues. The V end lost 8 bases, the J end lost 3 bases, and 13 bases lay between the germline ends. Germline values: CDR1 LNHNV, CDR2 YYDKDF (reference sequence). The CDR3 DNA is TGTGCCACCGCGACAGAAAAGGACACTGAAGCTTTCTTT. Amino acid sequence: CATATEKDTEAFF.

CDR3 DNA sequence: TGCAGCGTAGCAGACAGGCCTTTAGGCGAGCAGTACTTC. It encodes CSVADRPLGEQYF. The J gene is TRBJ2-7, the V gene TRBV29-1, with TRBD1 as a possible D gene (6 bases). The CDR3 has 13 residues. Germline V gene sequence: CDR1 SQVTM, CDR2 ANQGSEA. Trimming took off 6 bases at V and 6 bases at J, with 18 bases between the two ends.

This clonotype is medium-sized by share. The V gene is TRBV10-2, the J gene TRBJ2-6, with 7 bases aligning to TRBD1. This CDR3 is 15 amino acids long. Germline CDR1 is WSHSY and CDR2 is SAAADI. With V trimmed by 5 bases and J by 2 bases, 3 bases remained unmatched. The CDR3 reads CASSPQGTGANVLTF. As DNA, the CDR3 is TGCGCCAGCAGTCCACAGGGGACTGGGGCCAACGTCCTGACTTTC.

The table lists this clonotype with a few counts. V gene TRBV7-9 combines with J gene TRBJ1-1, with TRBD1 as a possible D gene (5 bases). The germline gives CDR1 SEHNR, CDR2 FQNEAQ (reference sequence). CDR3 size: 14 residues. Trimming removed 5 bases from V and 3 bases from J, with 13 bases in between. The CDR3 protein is CASSRGSPYTEAFF. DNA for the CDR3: TGTGCCAGCAGCAGGGGATCTCCGTACACTGAAGCTTTCTTT.

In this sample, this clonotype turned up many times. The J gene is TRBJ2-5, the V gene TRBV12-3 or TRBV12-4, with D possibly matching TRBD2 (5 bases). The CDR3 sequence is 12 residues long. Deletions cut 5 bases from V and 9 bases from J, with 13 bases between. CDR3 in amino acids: CASSIRFGAQYF. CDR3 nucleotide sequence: TGTGCCAGCAGTATCCGATTCGGGGCCCAGTACTTC.

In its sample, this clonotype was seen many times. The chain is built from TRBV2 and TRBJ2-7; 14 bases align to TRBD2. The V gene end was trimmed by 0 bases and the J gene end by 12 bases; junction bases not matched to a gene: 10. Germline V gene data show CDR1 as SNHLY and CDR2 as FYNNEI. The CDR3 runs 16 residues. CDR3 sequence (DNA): TGTGCCAGCAGTGAAGCCCGTGGGACTAGCGGGAGTTTGAGGTACTTC. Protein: CASSEARGTSGSLRYF.

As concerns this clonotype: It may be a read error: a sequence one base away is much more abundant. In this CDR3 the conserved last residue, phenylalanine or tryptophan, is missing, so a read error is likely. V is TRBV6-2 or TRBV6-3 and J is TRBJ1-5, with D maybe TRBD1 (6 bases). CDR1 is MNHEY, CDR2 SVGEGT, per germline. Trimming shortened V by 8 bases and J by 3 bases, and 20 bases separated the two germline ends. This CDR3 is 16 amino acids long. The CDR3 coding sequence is TGTGCCAGCTCAACCCCTCGACAGGCCCCCAATCAGCCCCAGCATGTT. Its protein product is CASSTPRQAPNQPQHV.

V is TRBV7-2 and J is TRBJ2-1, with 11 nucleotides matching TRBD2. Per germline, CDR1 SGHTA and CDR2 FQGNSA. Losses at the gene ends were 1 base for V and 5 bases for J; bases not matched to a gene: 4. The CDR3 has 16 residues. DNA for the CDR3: TGTGCCAGCAGCTTAGAACTAGCGGGGGTACACAATGAGCAGTTCTTC. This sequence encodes CASSLELAGVHNEQFF.

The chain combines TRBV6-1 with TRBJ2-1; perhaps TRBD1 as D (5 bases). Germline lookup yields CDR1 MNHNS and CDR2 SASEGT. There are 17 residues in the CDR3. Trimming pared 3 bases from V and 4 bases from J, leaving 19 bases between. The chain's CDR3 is CASSDSSGARAYNEQFF. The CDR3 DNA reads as TGTGCCAGCAGTGACAGCTCTGGGGCCAGGGCGTACAATGAGCAGTTCTTC.

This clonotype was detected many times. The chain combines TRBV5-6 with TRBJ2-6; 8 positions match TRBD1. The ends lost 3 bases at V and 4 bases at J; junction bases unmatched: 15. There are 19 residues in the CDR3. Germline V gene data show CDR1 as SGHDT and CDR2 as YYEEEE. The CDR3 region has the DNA TGTGCCAGCAGCTGGAGGGGTGCAGGGGGCGCGAGGGGGGCCAACGTCCTGACTTTC. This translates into CASSWRGAGGARGANVLTF. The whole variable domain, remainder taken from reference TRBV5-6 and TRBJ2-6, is DAGVTQSPTHLIKTRGQQVTLRCSPKSGHDTVSWYQQALGQGPQFIFQYYEEEERQRGNFPDRFSGHQFPNYSSELNVNALLLGDSALYLCASSWRGAGGARGANVLTFGAGSRLTVL.